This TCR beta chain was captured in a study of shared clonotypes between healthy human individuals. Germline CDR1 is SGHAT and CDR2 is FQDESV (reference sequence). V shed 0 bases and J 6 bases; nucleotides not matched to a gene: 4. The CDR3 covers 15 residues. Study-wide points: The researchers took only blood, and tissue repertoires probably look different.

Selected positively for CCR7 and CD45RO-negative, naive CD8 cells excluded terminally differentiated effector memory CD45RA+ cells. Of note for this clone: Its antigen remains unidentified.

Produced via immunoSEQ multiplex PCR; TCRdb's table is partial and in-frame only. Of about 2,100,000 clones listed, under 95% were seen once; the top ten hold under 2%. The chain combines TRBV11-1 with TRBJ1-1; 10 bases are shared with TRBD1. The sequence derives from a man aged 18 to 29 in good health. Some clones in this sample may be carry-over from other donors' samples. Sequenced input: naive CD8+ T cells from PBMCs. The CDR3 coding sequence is TGTGCCAGCAGCTTAGCGGACAGGGGGACCGCTGAAGCTTTCTTT. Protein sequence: CASSLADRGTAEAFF.